The rows below give T cell receptor beta chains drawn from one sample of a study of cytomegalovirus exposure and HLA in healthy donors. Assay used: immunoSEQ multiplex PCR; TCRdb lists only in-frame clones, some missing. The repertoire holds around 230,000 clones, with about three quarters as singletons. The sample comprised PBMCs. These receptors were taken from a male donor in good health and CMV-seronegative. The CDR3 runs from the conserved cysteine through the conserved F or W.

V	J	CDR3
TRBV7-9	TRBJ2-1	CASSPSQGARFF
TRBV10-3	TRBJ1-2	CAISGQGGYGYTF
TRBV6-5	TRBJ2-2	CASRATGHTGELFF
TRBV7-9	TRBJ2-5	CASSDGQGGETQYF
TRBV28	TRBJ2-7	CASSLDPRTVSYEQYF
TRBV7-3	TRBJ2-7	CASSLDQGGAYEQYF
TRBV4-2	TRBJ2-5	CASSQDRGRETQYF
TRBV18	TRBJ1-2	CASSPTQGEGDYGYTF
TRBV28	TRBJ2-1	CASSPAASGNHYNEQFF
TRBV5-1	TRBJ2-5	CASSPPSPETQYF
TRBV5-1	TRBJ2-1	CASSLARLRLAGGPSYNEQFF
TRBV18	TRBJ2-7	CASSPLGQGFPDF
TRBV5-6	TRBJ2-3	CASSWPTIDTQYF
TRBV6-1	TRBJ1-5	CASSPLAGPGQPQHF
TRBV7-2	TRBJ2-7	CASSLVPSTGLYEQYF
TRBV4-3	TRBJ2-1	CASSQDPLAGDQFF
TRBV7-9	TRBJ2-3	CASSFPQGKDTQYF
TRBV27	TRBJ2-2	CASSPQTGELFF
TRBV7-2	TRBJ1-2	CASSLGMTGYYGYTF
TRBV7-8	TRBJ2-5	CASSLASSGGETQYF
TRBV7-9	TRBJ1-1	CASSSIQGRTEAFF
TRBV2	TRBJ1-2	CASSFSDRPNYGYTF